The sample holds one count of the clone carrying this T cell receptor beta chain. Its cognate antigen is unknown. V was clipped by 0 bases and J by 6 bases; unmatched bases: 3. The CDR3 contains 15 residues. The germline gives CDR1 SGDLS, CDR2 YYNGEE. Construction of TCR beta libraries was performed using quantitative 5'-RACE with molecular barcodes. One entry per CDR3 protein, called by TCRdb with MiXCR from the 5' RACE reads. The sample consists of about 240,000 distinct CDR3 sequences, over 9.5% of them appearing once. The sample originates from a study of CD8 T cells in ankylosing spondylitis. Study results and caveats: Eight highly homologous variants formed a TCR beta motif that appeared characteristic of ankylosing spondylitis blood. The study looked at matched synovial fluid samples from ankylosing spondylitis patients. Disease-linked clones were reported to be significantly enriched there. Disease-linked clones proved CD8+ and comparatively uncommon in peripheral blood.

What was sequenced was blood, either unsorted or a sorted T cell fraction (not recorded which). The rearrangement links TRBV9 to TRBJ2-5, with 12 bases aligning to TRBD2. The clonotype was recovered from a male donor with ankylosing spondylitis or in good health (not recorded which). The CDR3 reads CASSVGLAGGKTQYF. The CDR3 DNA sequence: TGTGCCAGCAGCGTAGGCCTAGCGGGAGGGAAGACCCAGTACTTC.